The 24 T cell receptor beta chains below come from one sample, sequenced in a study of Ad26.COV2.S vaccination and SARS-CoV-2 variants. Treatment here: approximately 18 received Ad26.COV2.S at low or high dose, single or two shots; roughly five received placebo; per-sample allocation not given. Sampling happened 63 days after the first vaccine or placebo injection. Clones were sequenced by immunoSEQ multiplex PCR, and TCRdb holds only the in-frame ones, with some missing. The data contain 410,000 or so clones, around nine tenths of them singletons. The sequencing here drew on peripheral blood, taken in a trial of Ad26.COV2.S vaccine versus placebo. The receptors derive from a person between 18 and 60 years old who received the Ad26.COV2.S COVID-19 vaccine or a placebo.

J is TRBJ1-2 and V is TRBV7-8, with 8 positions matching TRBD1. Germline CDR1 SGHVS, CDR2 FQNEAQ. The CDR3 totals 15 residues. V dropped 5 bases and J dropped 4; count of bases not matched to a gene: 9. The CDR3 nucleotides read TGTGCCAGCAGCCCGTCGCGTCAGGGGGCCTATGGCTACACCTTC. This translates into CASSPSRQGAYGYTF.

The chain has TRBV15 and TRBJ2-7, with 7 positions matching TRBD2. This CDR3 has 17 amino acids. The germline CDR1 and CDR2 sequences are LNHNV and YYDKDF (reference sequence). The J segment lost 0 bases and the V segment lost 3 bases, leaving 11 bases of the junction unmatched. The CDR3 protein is CATSRKGWGGFSYEQYF. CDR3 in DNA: TGTGCCACCAGCAGGAAAGGGTGGGGAGGGTTCTCCTACGAGCAGTACTTC.

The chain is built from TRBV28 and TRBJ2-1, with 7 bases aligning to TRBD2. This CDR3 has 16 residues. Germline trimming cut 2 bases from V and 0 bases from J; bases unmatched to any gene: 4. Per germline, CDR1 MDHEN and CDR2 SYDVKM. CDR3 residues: CASSLPRTSSYNEQFF. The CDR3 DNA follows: TGTGCCAGCAGTTTACCCCGGACTAGCTCCTACAATGAGCAGTTCTTC.

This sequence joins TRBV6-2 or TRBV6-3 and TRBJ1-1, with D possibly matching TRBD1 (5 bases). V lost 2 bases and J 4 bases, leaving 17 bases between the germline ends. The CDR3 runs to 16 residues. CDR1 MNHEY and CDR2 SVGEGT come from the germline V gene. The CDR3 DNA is TGTGCCAGCAGTTACAATCTGGTGCAGGGAGGCACTGAAGCTTTCTTT. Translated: CASSYNLVQGGTEAFF.

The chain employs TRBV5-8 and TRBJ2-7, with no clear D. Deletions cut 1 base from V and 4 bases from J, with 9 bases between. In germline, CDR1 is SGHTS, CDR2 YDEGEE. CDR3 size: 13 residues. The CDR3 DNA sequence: TGTGCCAGCAGCTTGATATTCCGGTACGAGCAGTACTTC. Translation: CASSLIFRYEQYF.

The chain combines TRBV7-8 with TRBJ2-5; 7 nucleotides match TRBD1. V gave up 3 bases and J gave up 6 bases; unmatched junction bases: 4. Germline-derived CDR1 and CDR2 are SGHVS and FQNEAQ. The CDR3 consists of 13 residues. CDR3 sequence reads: CASSFTGVKTQYF. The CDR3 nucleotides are TGTGCCAGCAGCTTCACAGGGGTAAAGACCCAGTACTTC.

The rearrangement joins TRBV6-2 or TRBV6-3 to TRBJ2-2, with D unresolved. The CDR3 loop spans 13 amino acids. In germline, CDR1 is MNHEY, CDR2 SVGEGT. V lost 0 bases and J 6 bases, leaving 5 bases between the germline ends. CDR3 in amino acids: CASSYSTAGELFF. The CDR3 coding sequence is TGTGCCAGCAGTTACTCGACGGCCGGGGAGCTGTTTTTT.

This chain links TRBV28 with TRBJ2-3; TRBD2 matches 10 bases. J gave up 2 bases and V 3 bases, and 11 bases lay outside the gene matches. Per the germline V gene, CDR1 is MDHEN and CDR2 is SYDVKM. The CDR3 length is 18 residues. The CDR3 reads CASSLRPTSGWDTDTQYF. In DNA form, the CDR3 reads TGTGCCAGCAGTTTGCGCCCGACTAGCGGGTGGGACACAGATACGCAGTATTTT.

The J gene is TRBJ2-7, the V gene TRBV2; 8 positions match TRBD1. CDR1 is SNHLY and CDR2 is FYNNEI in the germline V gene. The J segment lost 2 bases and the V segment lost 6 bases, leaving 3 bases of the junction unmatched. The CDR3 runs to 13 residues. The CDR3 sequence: CASRRTGTYEQYF. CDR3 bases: TGTGCCAGCAGGAGGACAGGGACCTACGAGCAGTACTTC.

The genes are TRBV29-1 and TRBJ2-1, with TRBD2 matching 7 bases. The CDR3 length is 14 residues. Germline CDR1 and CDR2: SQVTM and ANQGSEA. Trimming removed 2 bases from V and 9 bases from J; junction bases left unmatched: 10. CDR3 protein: CSVETGGSLAEQFF. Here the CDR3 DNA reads TGCAGCGTTGAAACTGGCGGGAGTTTGGCTGAGCAGTTCTTC.

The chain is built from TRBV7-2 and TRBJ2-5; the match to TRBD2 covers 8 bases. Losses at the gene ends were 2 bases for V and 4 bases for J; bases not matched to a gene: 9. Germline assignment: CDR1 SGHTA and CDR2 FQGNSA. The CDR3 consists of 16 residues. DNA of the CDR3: TGTGCCAGCAGCTTACAAGGAAACGGGAGGGGAGAGACCCAGTACTTC. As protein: CASSLQGNGRGETQYF.

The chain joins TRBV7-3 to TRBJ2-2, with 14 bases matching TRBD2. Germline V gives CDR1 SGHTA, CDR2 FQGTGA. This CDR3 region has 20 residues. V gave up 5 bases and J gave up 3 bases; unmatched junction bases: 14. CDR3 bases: TGTGCCAGCAGCCCGAAACCGGGACTAGCGGGAGATTATGACACCGGGGAGCTGTTTTTT. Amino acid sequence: CASSPKPGLAGDYDTGELFF.

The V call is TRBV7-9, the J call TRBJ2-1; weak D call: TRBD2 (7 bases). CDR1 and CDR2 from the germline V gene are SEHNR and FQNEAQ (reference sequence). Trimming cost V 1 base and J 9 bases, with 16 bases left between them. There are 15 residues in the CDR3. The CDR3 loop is CASSLVRGRGGEQFF. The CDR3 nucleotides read TGTGCCAGCAGCTTAGTACGAGGGAGGGGGGGTGAGCAGTTCTTC.

This CDR3 reads CSARTALGNTIYF. The CDR3 DNA follows: TGCAGCGCCAGGACAGCTTTGGGAAACACCATATATTTT. J is TRBJ1-3 and V is TRBV29-1; tentatively, D is TRBD1 (6 bases). The germline CDR1 and CDR2 sequences are SQVTM and ANQGSEA. V was pared by 7 bases and J by 4 bases, with 14 bases between. This CDR3 is built from 13 residues.

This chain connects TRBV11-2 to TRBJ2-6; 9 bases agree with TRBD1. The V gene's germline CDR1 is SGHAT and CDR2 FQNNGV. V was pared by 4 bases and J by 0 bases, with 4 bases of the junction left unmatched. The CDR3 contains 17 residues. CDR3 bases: TGTGCCAGCAGCTCCCGACAGGGGGACTCTGGGGCCAACGTCCTGACTTTC. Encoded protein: CASSSRQGDSGANVLTF.

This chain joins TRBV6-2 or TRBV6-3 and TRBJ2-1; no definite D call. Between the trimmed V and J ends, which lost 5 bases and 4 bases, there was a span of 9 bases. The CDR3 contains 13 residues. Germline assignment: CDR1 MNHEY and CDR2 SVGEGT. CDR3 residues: CASSHTLYNEQFF. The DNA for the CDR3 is TGTGCCAGCAGTCACACTTTATACAATGAGCAGTTCTTC.

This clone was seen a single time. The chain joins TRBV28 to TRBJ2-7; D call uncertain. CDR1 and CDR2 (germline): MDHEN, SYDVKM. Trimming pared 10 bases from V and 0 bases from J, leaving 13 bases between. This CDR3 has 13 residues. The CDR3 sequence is CATSLRSSYEQYF. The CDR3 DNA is TGTGCCACCTCTCTCCGGAGCTCCTACGAGCAGTACTTC.

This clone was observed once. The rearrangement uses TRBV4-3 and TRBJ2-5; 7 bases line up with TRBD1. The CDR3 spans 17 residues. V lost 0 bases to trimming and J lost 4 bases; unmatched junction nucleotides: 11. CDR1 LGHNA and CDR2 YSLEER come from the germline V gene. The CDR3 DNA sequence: TGCGCCAGCAGCCAAGATGTAGGGGGCGGGCCCTTAGAGACCCAGTACTTC. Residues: CASSQDVGGGPLETQYF.

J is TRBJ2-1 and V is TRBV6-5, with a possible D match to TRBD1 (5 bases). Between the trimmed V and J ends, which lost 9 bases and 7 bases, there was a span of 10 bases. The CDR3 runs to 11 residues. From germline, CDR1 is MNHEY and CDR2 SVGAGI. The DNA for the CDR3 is TGTGCCAGTACAGGTGTTAATGAGCAGTTCTTC. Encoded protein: CASTGVNEQFF.

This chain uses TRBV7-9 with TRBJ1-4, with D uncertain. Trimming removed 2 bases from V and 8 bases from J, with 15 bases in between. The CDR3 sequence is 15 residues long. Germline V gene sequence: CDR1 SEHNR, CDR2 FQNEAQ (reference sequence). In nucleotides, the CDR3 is TGTGCCAGCAGCTTATTAGGCCTGACGGGGGAAAAACTGTTTTTT. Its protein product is CASSLLGLTGEKLFF.

CDR3 DNA sequence: TGTGCCAGCAGTGCATCTGGGGACTATGGCTACACCTTC. Protein sequence: CASSASGDYGYTF. The chain recombines TRBV27 with TRBJ1-2, with D uncertain. The CDR3 loop spans 13 amino acids. Germline V gene data show CDR1 as MNHEY and CDR2 as SMNVEV (reference sequence). Trimming removed 5 bases from V and 3 bases from J, with 10 bases in between.

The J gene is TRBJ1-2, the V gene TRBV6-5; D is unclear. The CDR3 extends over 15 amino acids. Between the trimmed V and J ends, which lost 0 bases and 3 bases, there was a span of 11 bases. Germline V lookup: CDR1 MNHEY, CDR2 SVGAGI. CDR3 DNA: TGTGCCAGCAGTTACTCGACGGCGACCTACTATGGCTACACCTTC. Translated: CASSYSTATYYGYTF.

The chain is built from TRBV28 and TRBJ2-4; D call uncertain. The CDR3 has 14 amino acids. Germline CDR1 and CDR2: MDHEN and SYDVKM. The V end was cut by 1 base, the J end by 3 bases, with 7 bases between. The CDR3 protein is CASSLSVVKNIQYF. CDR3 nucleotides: TGTGCCAGCAGTTTATCGGTTGTCAAAAACATTCAGTACTTC.

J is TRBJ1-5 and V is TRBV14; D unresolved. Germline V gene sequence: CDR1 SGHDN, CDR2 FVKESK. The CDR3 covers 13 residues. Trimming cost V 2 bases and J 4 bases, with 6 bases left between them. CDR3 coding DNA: TGTGCCAGCAGCCAACAGGTTAATCAGCCCCAGCATTTT. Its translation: CASSQQVNQPQHF. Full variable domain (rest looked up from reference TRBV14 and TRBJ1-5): EAGVTQFPSHSVIEKGQTVTLRCDPISGHDNLYWYRRVMGKEIKFLLHFVKESKQDESGMPNNRFLAERTGGTYSTLKVQPAELEDSGVYFCASSQQVNQPQHFGDGTRLSIL.